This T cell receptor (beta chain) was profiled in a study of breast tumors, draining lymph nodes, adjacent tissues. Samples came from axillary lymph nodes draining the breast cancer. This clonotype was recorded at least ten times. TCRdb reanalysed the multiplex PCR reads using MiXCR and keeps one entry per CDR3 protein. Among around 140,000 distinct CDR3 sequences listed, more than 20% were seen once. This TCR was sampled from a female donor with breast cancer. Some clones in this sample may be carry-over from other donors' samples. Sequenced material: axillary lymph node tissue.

Here the CDR3 DNA reads TGTGCCAGCACCGGAACGAACACCGGGGAGCTGTTTTTT. Translation: CASTGTNTGELFF. This chain uses TRBV6-6 with TRBJ2-2, with D hard to call. Germline V gene data show CDR1 as MNHNY and CDR2 as SVGAGI (reference sequence). V was shortened by 7 bases and J by 0 bases, with 6 bases between the two germline ends. This CDR3 has 13 amino acids.